These T cell receptor beta chains were read from a single sample in a study of blood T cell repertoires in COVID-19. Data came from immunoSEQ multiplex PCR; TCRdb stores just in-frame clones and leaves some out. Of around 100,000 clones listed, approximately 91% are singletons. The sample was peripheral blood. All receptors derive from a man aged 50 to 60 with acute or convalescent COVID-19. CDR3s include the opening cysteine and the closing phenylalanine or tryptophan. D genes are given only for firm matches.

j_call: TRBJ1-2
v_call: TRBV2
d_call: NA
cdr3_nt: TGTGCCAGCAGTGACCGCAGGGATTATGGCTACACCTTC
cdr3_aa: CASSDRRDYGYTF

j_call: TRBJ2-7
v_call: TRBV5-6
d_call: TRBD1
cdr3_nt: TGTGCCAGCAGTTTCCGGGACAGGGGGAGCTACGAGCAGTACTTC
cdr3_aa: CASSFRDRGSYEQYF

j_call: TRBJ1-5
v_call: TRBV10-3
d_call: TRBD1
cdr3_nt: TGTGCCATCCTTAGTACGGGACAGGGAGGGAATCAGCCCCAGCATTTT
cdr3_aa: CAILSTGQGGNQPQHF

j_call: TRBJ1-2
v_call: TRBV30
d_call: NA
cdr3_nt: TGTGCCTGGAAAGAATGGGACTTCTCGTATGGCTACACCTTC
cdr3_aa: CAWKEWDFSYGYTF

j_call: TRBJ1-1
v_call: TRBV7-3
d_call: NA
cdr3_nt: TGTGCCAGCAGGTCGGGACTCAGGAACACTGAAGCTTTCTTT
cdr3_aa: CASRSGLRNTEAFF

j_call: TRBJ2-7
v_call: TRBV5-1
d_call: NA
cdr3_nt: TGCGCCAGCAGCTTGGCCCCGGGGGCCTACGAGCAGTACTTC
cdr3_aa: CASSLAPGAYEQYF

j_call: TRBJ2-1
v_call: TRBV6-4
d_call: NA
cdr3_nt: TGTGCCAGCAGTGCCACAGGGTTCTACAATGAGCAGTTCTTC
cdr3_aa: CASSATGFYNEQFF

j_call: TRBJ1-1
v_call: TRBV11-2
d_call: NA
cdr3_nt: TGTGCCAGCAGCTTAGATCGAGGGGGAGCTTTCTTT
cdr3_aa: CASSLDRGGAFF

j_call: TRBJ2-5
v_call: TRBV7-6
d_call: NA
cdr3_nt: TGTGCCAGCAGCCGTGGGGCCCGTGGGACCCAGTACTTC
cdr3_aa: CASSRGARGTQYF

j_call: TRBJ1-5
v_call: TRBV6-1
d_call: TRBD1
cdr3_nt: TGTGCCAGCAGTGATGGGACAGGCTACAATCAGCCCCAGCATTTT
cdr3_aa: CASSDGTGYNQPQHF